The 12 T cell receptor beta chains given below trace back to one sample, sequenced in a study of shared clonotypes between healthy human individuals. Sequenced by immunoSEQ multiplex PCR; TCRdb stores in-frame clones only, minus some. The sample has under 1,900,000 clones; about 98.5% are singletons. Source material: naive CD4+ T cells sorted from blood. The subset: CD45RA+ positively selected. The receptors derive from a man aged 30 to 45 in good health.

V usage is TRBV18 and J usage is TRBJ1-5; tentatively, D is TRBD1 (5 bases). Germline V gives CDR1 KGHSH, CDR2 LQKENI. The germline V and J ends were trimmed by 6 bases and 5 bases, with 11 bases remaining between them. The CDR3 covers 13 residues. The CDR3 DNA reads TGTGCCAGCTCGTCGGGGCCCGATCAGCCCCAGCATTTT. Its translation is CASSSGPDQPQHF.

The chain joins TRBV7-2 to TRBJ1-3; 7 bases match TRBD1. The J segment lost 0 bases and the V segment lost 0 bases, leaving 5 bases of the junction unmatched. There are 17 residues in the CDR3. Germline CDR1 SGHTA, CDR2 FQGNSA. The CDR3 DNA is TGTGCCAGCAGCTTAGCCCCAGGGGGAGTCTCTGGAAACACCATATATTTT. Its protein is CASSLAPGGVSGNTIYF.

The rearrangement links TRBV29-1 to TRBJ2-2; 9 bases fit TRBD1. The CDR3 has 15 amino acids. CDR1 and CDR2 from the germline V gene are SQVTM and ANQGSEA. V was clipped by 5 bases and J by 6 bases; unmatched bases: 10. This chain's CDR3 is CSVTRQGDVAGELFF. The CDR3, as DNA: TGCAGCGTTACCAGACAGGGGGACGTGGCCGGGGAGCTGTTTTTT.

CDR3: CASSTAGSTEAFF. CDR3 DNA: TGTGCCAGCTCAACCGCGGGGAGCACTGAAGCTTTCTTT. The chain combines TRBV18 with TRBJ1-1; no reliable D call. Trimming stripped 5 bases from V and 4 bases from J, with 11 bases between. CDR1 and CDR2 (germline): KGHSH, LQKENI. The CDR3 sequence is 13 residues long. Together with reference TRBV18 and TRBJ1-1, the CDR3 gives the full variable domain: NAGVMQNPRHLVRRRGQEARLRCSPMKGHSHVYWYRQLPEEGLKFMVYLQKENIIDESGMPKERFSAEFPKEGPSILRIQQVVRGDSAAYFCASSTAGSTEAFFGQGTRLTVV.

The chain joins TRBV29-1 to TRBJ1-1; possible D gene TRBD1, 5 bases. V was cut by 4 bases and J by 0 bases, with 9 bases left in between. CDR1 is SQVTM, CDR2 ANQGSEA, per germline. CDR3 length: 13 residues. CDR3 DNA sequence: TGCAGCGTTGTCAAGGGGCTGAACACTGAAGCTTTCTTT. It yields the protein CSVVKGLNTEAFF. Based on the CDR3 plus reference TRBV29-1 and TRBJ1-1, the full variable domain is SAVISQKPSRDICQRGTSLTIQCQVDSQVTMMFWYRQQPGQSLTLIATANQGSEATYESGFVIDKFPISRPNLTFSTLTVSNMSPEDSSIYLCSVVKGLNTEAFFGQGTRLTVV.

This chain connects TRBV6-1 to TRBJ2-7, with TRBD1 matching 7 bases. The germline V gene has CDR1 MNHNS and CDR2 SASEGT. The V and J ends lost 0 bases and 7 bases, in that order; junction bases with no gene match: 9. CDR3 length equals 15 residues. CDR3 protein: CASSEAHRGRYEQYF. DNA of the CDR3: TGTGCCAGCAGTGAAGCGCACAGGGGAAGATATGAGCAGTACTTC.

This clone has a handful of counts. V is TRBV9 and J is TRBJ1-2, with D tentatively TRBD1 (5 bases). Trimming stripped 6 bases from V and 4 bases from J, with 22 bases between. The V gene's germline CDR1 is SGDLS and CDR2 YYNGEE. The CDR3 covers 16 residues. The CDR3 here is CASTGGWGKDSYGYTF. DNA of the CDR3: TGTGCCAGCACGGGCGGGTGGGGGAAGGATAGCTATGGCTACACCTTC.

The CDR3 DNA follows: TGTGCCAGCAGTTTAGCCAGGGTCGATCAGCCCCAGCATTTT. Its translation is CASSLARVDQPQHF. The chain employs TRBV28 and TRBJ1-5, with D possibly TRBD1 on 5 matching bases. This CDR3 has 14 residues. Germline V CDR1 and CDR2: MDHEN, SYDVKM. Trimming stripped 2 bases from V and 5 bases from J, with 10 bases between.

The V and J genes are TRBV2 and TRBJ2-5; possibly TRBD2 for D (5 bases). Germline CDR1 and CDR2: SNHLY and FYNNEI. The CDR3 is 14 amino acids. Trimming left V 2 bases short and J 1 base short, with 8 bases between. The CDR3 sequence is CASSEIRGQETQYF. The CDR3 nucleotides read TGTGCCAGCAGTGAAATCCGGGGCCAAGAGACCCAGTACTTC.

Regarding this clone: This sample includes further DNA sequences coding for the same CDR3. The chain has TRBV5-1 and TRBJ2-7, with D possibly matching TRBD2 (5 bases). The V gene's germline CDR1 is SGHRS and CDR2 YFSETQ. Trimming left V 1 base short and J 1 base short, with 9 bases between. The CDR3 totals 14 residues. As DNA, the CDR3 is TGCGCCAGCAGCTTGTCCCCGGGGTCCTACGAGCAGTACTTC. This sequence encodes CASSLSPGSYEQYF.

This CDR3 is CASTDRGRGDEQFF. The CDR3, as DNA: TGTGCCAGCACTGACAGGGGGCGCGGTGATGAGCAGTTCTTC. This rearrangement joins TRBV6-1 to TRBJ2-1; 10 nucleotides agree with TRBD1. The CDR3 is made up of 14 amino acids. Trimming at V came to 7 bases and at J to 8 bases, leaving 8 bases not matched to a gene. Per germline, CDR1 MNHNS and CDR2 SASEGT.

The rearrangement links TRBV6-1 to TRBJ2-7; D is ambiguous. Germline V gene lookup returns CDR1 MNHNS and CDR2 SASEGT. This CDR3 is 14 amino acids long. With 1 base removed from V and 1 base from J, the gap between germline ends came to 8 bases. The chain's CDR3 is CASSEVGHSYEQYF. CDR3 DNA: TGTGCCAGCAGTGAAGTAGGCCATTCCTACGAGCAGTACTTC.